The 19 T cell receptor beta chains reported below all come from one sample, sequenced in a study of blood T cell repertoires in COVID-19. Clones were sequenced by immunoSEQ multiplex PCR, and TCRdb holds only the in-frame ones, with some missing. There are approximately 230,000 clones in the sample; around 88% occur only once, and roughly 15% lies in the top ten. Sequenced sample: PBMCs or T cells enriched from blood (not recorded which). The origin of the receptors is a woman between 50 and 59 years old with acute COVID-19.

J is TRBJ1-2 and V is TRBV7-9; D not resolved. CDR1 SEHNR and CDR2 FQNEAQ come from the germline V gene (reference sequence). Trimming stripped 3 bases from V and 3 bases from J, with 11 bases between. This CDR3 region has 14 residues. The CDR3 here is CASSFPRIDYGYTF. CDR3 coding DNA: TGTGCCAGCAGCTTCCCGCGTATAGACTATGGCTACACCTTC.

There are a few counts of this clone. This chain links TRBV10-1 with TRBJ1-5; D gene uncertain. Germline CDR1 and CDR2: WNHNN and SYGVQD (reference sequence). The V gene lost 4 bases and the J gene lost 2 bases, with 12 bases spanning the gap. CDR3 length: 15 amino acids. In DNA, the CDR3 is TGCGCCAGCAGTGGACCGGGATTTTGCAATCAGCCCCAGCATTTT. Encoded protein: CASSGPGFCNQPQHF.

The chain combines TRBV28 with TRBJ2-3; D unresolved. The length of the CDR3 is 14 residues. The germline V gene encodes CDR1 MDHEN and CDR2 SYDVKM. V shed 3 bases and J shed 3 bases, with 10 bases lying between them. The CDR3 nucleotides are TGTGCCAGCAGTTTTCCCGGAGAAACAGATACGCAGTATTTT. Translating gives CASSFPGETDTQYF. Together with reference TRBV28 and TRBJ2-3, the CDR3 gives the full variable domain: DVKVTQSSRYLVKRTGEKVFLECVQDMDHENMFWYRQDPGLGLRLIYFSYDVKMKEKGDIPEGYSVSREKKERFSLILESASTNQTSMYLCASSFPGETDTQYFGPGTRLTVL.

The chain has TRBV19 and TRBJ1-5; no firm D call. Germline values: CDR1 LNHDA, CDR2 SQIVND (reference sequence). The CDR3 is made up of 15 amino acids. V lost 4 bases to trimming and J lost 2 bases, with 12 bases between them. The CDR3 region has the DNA TGTGCCAGTAGTAGGATTTACGGAGGCAATCAGCCCCAGCATTTT. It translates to CASSRIYGGNQPQHF.

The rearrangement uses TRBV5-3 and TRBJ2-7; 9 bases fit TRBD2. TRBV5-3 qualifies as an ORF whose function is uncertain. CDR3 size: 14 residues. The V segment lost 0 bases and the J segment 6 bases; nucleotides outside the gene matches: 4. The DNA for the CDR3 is TGTGCCAGAAGCTTGGTGGGCGGGAGGGCCGAGCAGTACTTC. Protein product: CARSLVGGRAEQYF.

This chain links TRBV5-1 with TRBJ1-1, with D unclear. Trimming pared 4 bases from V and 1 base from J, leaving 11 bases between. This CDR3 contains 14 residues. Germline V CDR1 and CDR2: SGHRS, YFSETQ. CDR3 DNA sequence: TGCGCCAGCAGCCAAGGCGGCGAGAACACTGAAGCTTTCTTT. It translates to CASSQGGENTEAFF.

CDR3 region: CSVGGQSEGNTEAFF. The CDR3, as DNA: TGCAGCGTTGGGGGGCAATCCGAAGGAAACACTGAAGCTTTCTTT. The V call is TRBV29-1, the J call TRBJ1-1; TRBD1 is a possible D gene (6 bases). The CDR3 contains 15 residues. Per germline, CDR1 SQVTM and CDR2 ANQGSEA. The V gene lost 4 bases and the J gene lost 2 bases, with 17 bases spanning the gap.

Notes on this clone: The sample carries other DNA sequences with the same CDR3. This chain's CDR3 is CASSFTSRETQYF. Written as DNA, the CDR3 is TGTGCCAGCAGTTTTACTAGCAGAGAGACCCAGTACTTC. This rearrangement joins TRBV27 to TRBJ2-5; TRBD2 might be the D (6 bases). The V and J ends lost 3 bases and 4 bases respectively, with 9 bases between them. This CDR3 comprises 13 residues. Germline values: CDR1 MNHEY, CDR2 SMNVEV (reference sequence).

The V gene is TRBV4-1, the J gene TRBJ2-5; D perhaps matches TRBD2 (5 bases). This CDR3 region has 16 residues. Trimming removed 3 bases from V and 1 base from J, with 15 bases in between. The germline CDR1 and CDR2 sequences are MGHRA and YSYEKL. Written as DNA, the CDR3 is TGCGCCAGCAGCCACCTAAATGAGGGCCTCCAAGAGACCCAGTACTTC. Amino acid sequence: CASSHLNEGLQETQYF.

The CDR3 here is CSVAGTGGAPDYGYTF. The DNA for the CDR3 is TGCAGCGTTGCTGGGACAGGGGGCGCCCCCGACTATGGCTACACCTTC. The chain combines TRBV29-1 with TRBJ1-2; TRBD1 matches at 12 bases. The germline V gene encodes CDR1 SQVTM and CDR2 ANQGSEA. The V and J ends lost 4 bases and 3 bases, in that order; junction bases with no gene match: 9. The CDR3 is 16 residues long. Variable domain in full (rest from reference TRBV29-1 and TRBJ1-2): SAVISQKPSRDICQRGTSLTIQCQVDSQVTMMFWYRQQPGQSLTLIATANQGSEATYESGFVIDKFPISRPNLTFSTLTVSNMSPEDSSIYLCSVAGTGGAPDYGYTFGSGTRLTVV.

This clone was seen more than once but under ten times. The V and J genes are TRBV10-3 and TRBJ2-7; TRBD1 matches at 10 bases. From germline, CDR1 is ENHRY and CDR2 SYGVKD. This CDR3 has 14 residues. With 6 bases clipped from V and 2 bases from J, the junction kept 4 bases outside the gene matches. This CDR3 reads CAISRDRGTYEQYF. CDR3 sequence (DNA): TGTGCCATCAGCCGGGACAGGGGTACCTACGAGCAGTACTTC.

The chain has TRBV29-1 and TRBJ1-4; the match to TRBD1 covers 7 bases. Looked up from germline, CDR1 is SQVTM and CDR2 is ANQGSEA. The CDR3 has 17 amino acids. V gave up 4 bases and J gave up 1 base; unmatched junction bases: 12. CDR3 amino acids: CSVGLLAGGGTNEKLFF. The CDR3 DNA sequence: TGCAGCGTTGGTCTCTTGGCAGGGGGAGGAACTAATGAAAAACTGTTTTTT.

CDR3 loop: CASSPGTSGRGEQFF. The DNA of the CDR3 is TGTGCCAGCAGTCCCGGGACTAGCGGGAGGGGTGAGCAGTTCTTC. The J gene is TRBJ2-1, the V gene TRBV28; 16 bases fit TRBD2. This CDR3 has 15 amino acids. CDR1 is MDHEN, CDR2 SYDVKM, per germline. Trimming cost V 5 bases and J 9 bases; bases outside gene matches: 4.

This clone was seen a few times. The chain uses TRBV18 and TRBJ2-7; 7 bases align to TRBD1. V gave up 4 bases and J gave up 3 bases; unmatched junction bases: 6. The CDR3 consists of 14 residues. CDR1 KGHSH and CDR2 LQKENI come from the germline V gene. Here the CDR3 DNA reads TGTGCCAGCTCACAGGGACAGAGAGGCTACGAGCAGTACTTC. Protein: CASSQGQRGYEQYF.

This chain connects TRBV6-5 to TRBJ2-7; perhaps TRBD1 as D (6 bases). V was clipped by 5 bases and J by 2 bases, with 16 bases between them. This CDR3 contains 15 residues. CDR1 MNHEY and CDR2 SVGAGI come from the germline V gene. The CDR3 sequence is CASSRGGQLTYEQYF. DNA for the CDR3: TGTGCCAGCAGTAGGGGTGGACAGCTAACCTACGAGCAGTACTTC.

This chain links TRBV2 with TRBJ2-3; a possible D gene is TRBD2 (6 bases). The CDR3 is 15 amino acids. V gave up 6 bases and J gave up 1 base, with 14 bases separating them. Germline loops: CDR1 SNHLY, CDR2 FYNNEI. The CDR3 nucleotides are TGTGCCAGCAGACCGGAGGGCCTCGGCACAGATACGCAGTATTTT. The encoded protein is CASRPEGLGTDTQYF. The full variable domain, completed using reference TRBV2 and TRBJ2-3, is EPEVTQTPSHQVTQMGQEVILRCVPISNHLYFYWYRQILGQKVEFLVSFYNNEISEKSEIFDDQFSVERPDGSNFTLKIRSTKLEDSAMYFCASRPEGLGTDTQYFGPGTRLTVL.

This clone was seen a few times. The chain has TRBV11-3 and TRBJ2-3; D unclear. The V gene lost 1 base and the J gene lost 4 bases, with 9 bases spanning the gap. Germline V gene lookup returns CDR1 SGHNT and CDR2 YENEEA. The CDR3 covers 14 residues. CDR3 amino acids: CASSLGLLSDTQYF. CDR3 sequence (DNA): TGTGCCAGCAGCTTAGGACTTCTCTCAGATACGCAGTATTTT.

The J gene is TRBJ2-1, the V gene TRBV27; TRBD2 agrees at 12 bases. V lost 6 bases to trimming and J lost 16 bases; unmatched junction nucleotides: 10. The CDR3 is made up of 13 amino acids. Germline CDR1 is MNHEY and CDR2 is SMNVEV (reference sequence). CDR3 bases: TGTGCCAGCAGGTCGACTAGCGGGAGCCCTAGTTTCTTC. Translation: CASRSTSGSPSFF.

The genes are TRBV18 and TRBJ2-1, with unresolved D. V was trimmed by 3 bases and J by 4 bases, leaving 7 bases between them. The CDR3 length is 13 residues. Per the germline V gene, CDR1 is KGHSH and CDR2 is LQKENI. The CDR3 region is CASSPIEYNEQFF. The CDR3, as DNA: TGTGCCAGCTCACCTATAGAATACAATGAGCAGTTCTTC.